The entry below describes one T cell receptor (beta chain). As yet, its antigen is unknown. The same CDR3 arises from other DNA sequences in this sample as well. This specimen belongs to a study of shared clonotypes between healthy human individuals. Study in general: CD4 naive and memory got three plates each, CD8 naive two, CD8 memory one.

Findings of the study overall: It was observed that 5% to 6.5% of naive CD4 clonotypes were shared across several donors.

Here immunoSEQ multiplex PCR was the method, and the copy in TCRdb shows in-frame clones only, minus some. The sample lists about 110,000 clones; about 70% were seen once. The receptor was derived from a young woman in good health. What was sequenced was memory CD8+ T cells sorted from blood. The subset: CD45RO+ cells pooled with CCR7-negative TemRA cells.

The CDR3 DNA follows: TGCAGTGCGAGTCAAGAGACCCAGTACTTC. Its translation: CSASQETQYF. The chain joins TRBV20-1 to TRBJ2-5; D is uncertain. Per germline, CDR1 DFQATT and CDR2 SNEGSKA (reference sequence). Between the trimmed V and J ends, which lost 6 bases and 2 bases, there was a span of 4 bases. There are 10 residues in the CDR3.